These 24 T cell receptor beta chains were all obtained from the same sample, sequenced in a study of OX40 agonist ivuxolimab in advanced cancers. Repertoires were generated with immunoSEQ multiplex PCR, while TCRdb's copy carries only in-frame clones and drops some. The repertoire holds tens of thousands of clones, with over 75% as singletons. Specimen: CD4+ or CD8+ T cells sorted from blood, collected in a trial of the OX40 agonist ivuxolimab. The receptors were gathered from an adult with an advanced solid tumor such as melanoma, head and neck, liver or kidney cancer.

The chain combines TRBV27 with TRBJ2-7, with TRBD1 identical over 8 bases. This CDR3 comprises 14 residues. Germline lookup yields CDR1 MNHEY and CDR2 SMNVEV (reference sequence). V shed 4 bases, J shed 3 bases, and the junction held 5 bases outside the gene matches. This CDR3 reads CASSSTGAGYEQYF. The CDR3 DNA sequence: TGTGCCAGCAGTTCGACAGGGGCCGGCTACGAGCAGTACTTC.

This chain connects TRBV11-3 to TRBJ2-2, with TRBD1 identical over 7 bases. The CDR3 extends over 13 amino acids. Losses at the gene ends were 8 bases for V and 6 bases for J; bases not matched to a gene: 6. The V gene's germline CDR1 is SGHNT and CDR2 YENEEA. CDR3 sequence (DNA): TGTGCCAGCGCGTCTCAGGGGGCCGGGGAGCTGTTTTTT. This translates into CASASQGAGELFF. Drawing the rest from reference TRBV11-3 and TRBJ2-2, the complete variable domain is EAGVVQSPRYKIIEKKQPVAFWCNPISGHNTLYWYLQNLGQGPELLIRYENEEAVDDSQLPKDRFSAERLKGVDSTLKIQPAELGDSAVYLCASASQGAGELFFGEGSRLTVL.

V usage is TRBV6-6 and J usage is TRBJ1-5, with D uncertain. The germline V gene encodes CDR1 MNHNY and CDR2 SVGAGI (reference sequence). There are 13 residues in the CDR3. The germline V and J ends were trimmed by 8 bases and 9 bases, with 17 bases remaining between them. CDR3 sequence (DNA): TGTGCCAGCCACATGAAAACGGGGAGGCCCCAGCATTTT. It yields the protein CASHMKTGRPQHF.

This chain links TRBV6-6 with TRBJ1-4, with 7 bases fitting TRBD1. The length of the CDR3 is 13 residues. Losses at the gene ends were 6 bases for V and 8 bases for J; bases not matched to a gene: 6. Germline V gene data show CDR1 as MNHNY and CDR2 as SVGAGI (reference sequence). CDR3 DNA: TGTGCCAGCAGGTTAGGGGGCGACGAAAAACTGTTTTTT. Its translation is CASRLGGDEKLFF.

The CDR3 coding sequence is TGTGCCAGCAGCTTTACAGGGGTGGGAAGCTATGGCTACACCTTC. This encodes CASSFTGVGSYGYTF. V and J are TRBV7-9 and TRBJ1-2; 7 bases match TRBD1. This CDR3 is 15 amino acids long. V lost 3 bases, J lost 4 bases, and 8 bases stayed unmatched. Germline CDR1 and CDR2: SEHNR and FQNEAQ (reference sequence).

This chain joins TRBV14 and TRBJ2-3, with D possibly matching TRBD1 (5 bases). The V gene lost 5 bases and the J gene lost 6 bases, with 12 bases spanning the gap. The germline gives CDR1 SGHDN, CDR2 FVKESK. This CDR3 is 13 amino acids long. CDR3 bases: TGTGCCAGCAGCAAACAGGTTTTGGATACGCAGTATTTT. This sequence encodes CASSKQVLDTQYF.

The chain couples TRBV6-4 to TRBJ1-1; 7 positions agree with TRBD1. Germline CDR1 is MRHNA and CDR2 is SNTAGT. The V segment lost 0 bases and the J segment 0 bases; nucleotides outside the gene matches: 4. The length of the CDR3 is 16 residues. CDR3 region: CASSDSSRGMNTEAFF. The DNA for the CDR3 is TGTGCCAGCAGTGACTCATCCAGGGGGATGAACACTGAAGCTTTCTTT.

This rearrangement joins TRBV10-3 to TRBJ2-1; a possible D gene is TRBD2 (6 bases). CDR3 length equals 12 residues. V lost 5 bases and J 8 bases, leaving 10 bases between the germline ends. The V gene's germline CDR1 is ENHRY and CDR2 SYGVKD. CDR3 sequence: CAISLALDEQFF. DNA for the CDR3: TGTGCCATCAGTCTAGCGTTGGATGAGCAGTTCTTC.

V is TRBV19 and J is TRBJ1-2; 7 bases line up with TRBD1. The CDR3 covers 14 residues. Germline trimming cut 5 bases from V and 2 bases from J; bases unmatched to any gene: 5. The V gene's germline CDR1 is LNHDA and CDR2 SQIVND (reference sequence). The DNA of the CDR3 is TGTGCCAGTAGTCGCGGGGGACAGAACTATGGCTACACCTTC. This sequence encodes CASSRGGQNYGYTF. Combining the CDR3 with reference TRBV19 and TRBJ1-2 gives the whole variable domain DGGITQSPKYLFRKEGQNVTLSCEQNLNHDAMYWYRQDPGQGLRLIYYSQIVNDFQKGDIAEGYSVSREKKESFPLTVTSAQKNPTAFYLCASSRGGQNYGYTFGSGTRLTVV.

The chain carries TRBV7-9 and TRBJ1-4; D is unclear. Trimming removed 1 base from V and 5 bases from J, with 17 bases in between. The CDR3 covers 17 residues. Germline values: CDR1 SEHNR, CDR2 FQNEAQ (reference sequence). DNA for the CDR3: TGTGCCAGCAGCTTAGGATTCGGAAGAGGTCTGAATGAAAAACTGTTTTTT. Protein product: CASSLGFGRGLNEKLFF.

The chain combines TRBV11-3 with TRBJ2-7; D possibly corresponds to TRBD1 (6 bases). V lost 4 bases, J lost 2 bases, and 9 bases lay in between. The germline gives CDR1 SGHNT, CDR2 YENEEA. The CDR3 is made up of 13 amino acids. The CDR3 DNA follows: TGTGCCAGCAGCTCCCAGGGGACCTACGAGCAGTACTTC. Amino acid sequence: CASSSQGTYEQYF.

The CDR3 region is CASSLGIDREETQYF. The DNA of the CDR3 is TGCGCCAGCAGCTTGGGAATCGACAGGGAAGAGACCCAGTACTTC. The chain has TRBV5-1 and TRBJ2-5; TRBD1 aligns across 7 bases. Germline CDR1 SGHRS, CDR2 YFSETQ. V lost 0 bases, J lost 3 bases, and 5 bases stayed unmatched. There are 15 residues in the CDR3.

The rearrangement links TRBV5-1 to TRBJ1-1; D unclear. CDR3 length: 14 amino acids. Germline CDR1 reads SGHRS; CDR2 reads YFSETQ. The ends were cut back, 2 bases at V and 1 base at J, with 9 bases in the middle. CDR3 amino acids: CASSFLGQNTEAFF. The CDR3 DNA reads as TGCGCCAGCAGCTTTTTAGGGCAGAACACTGAAGCTTTCTTT.

V usage is TRBV9 and J usage is TRBJ1-1; 7 bases agree with TRBD1. The V segment lost 4 bases and the J segment 5 bases; nucleotides outside the gene matches: 8. This CDR3 contains 14 residues. Germline V gives CDR1 SGDLS, CDR2 YYNGEE. CDR3 in DNA: TGTGCCAGCAGCATAACAGGGGCGGTTACTGAAGCTTTCTTT. Residues: CASSITGAVTEAFF.

This clone was recorded once. This rearrangement joins TRBV19 to TRBJ1-5; 9 bases are shared with TRBD1. With V trimmed by 3 bases and J by 1 base, 10 bases remained unmatched. The germline gives CDR1 LNHDA, CDR2 SQIVND (reference sequence). This CDR3 is built from 18 residues. CDR3 loop: CASSIFGQGTGSNQPQHF. CDR3 DNA: TGTGCCAGTAGTATCTTTGGACAGGGGACTGGGAGCAATCAGCCCCAGCATTTT.

The rearrangement uses TRBV4-1 and TRBJ2-1; 10 bases agree with TRBD1. V shed 2 bases and J 6 bases; nucleotides not matched to a gene: 13. CDR1 MGHRA and CDR2 YSYEKL come from the germline V gene. The CDR3 sequence is 18 residues long. The CDR3 here is CASSQTPSGQGLLNEQFF. The CDR3 coding sequence is TGCGCCAGCAGCCAAACCCCTTCGGGACAGGGGCTTCTCAATGAGCAGTTCTTC.

The gene calls are TRBV18 and TRBJ1-1; D perhaps matches TRBD1 (5 bases). Germline CDR1 reads KGHSH; CDR2 reads LQKENI. The CDR3 totals 14 residues. Trimming left V 3 bases short and J 0 bases short, with 8 bases between. CDR3 bases: TGTGCCAGCTCACCGGGGCCGTTGAACACTGAAGCTTTCTTT. This translates into CASSPGPLNTEAFF.

The rearrangement uses TRBV27 and TRBJ1-3; TRBD1 might be the D (5 bases). CDR1 MNHEY and CDR2 SMNVEV come from the germline V gene (reference sequence). V lost 7 bases and J 2 bases, leaving 21 bases between the germline ends. CDR3 length equals 17 residues. The CDR3 nucleotides are TGTGCCAGCACCCTCTTGATCACAGGATTGCCTGGAAACACCATATATTTT. It is translated as CASTLLITGLPGNTIYF.

The J gene is TRBJ2-7, the V gene TRBV2; D gene ambiguous. There are 11 residues in the CDR3. V was cut by 6 bases and J by 6 bases, with 9 bases left in between. Germline-derived CDR1 and CDR2 are SNHLY and FYNNEI. The CDR3 nucleotides read TGTGCCAGCAGCACCCTTATCGAGCAGTACTTC. Translating it yields CASSTLIEQYF.

This clone turned up a few times. This chain connects TRBV2 to TRBJ1-1, with D possibly TRBD1 on 6 matching bases. V gave up 4 bases and J gave up 7 bases, with 10 bases separating them. Germline assignment: CDR1 SNHLY and CDR2 FYNNEI. The CDR3 runs to 12 residues. In nucleotides, the CDR3 is TGTGCCAGCAGTGTGACAGGAAATGAAGCTTTCTTT. Translated: CASSVTGNEAFF.

This chain joins TRBV11-2 and TRBJ1-3; 8 bases are shared with TRBD1. Losses at the gene ends were 6 bases for V and 4 bases for J; bases not matched to a gene: 5. CDR1 SGHAT and CDR2 FQNNGV come from the germline V gene. This CDR3 contains 14 residues. CDR3: CASRGGTGGNTIYF. CDR3 nucleotides: TGTGCCAGCAGAGGAGGGACAGGAGGAAACACCATATATTTT.

This chain links TRBV5-4 with TRBJ1-1; unclear D gene. The CDR3 totals 14 residues. The V gene lost 0 bases and the J gene lost 4 bases, with 10 bases spanning the gap. The V gene's germline CDR1 is SGHNT and CDR2 YYREEE (reference sequence). CDR3 bases: TGTGCCAGCAGCTTGGGCGGAGCTACCACTGAAGCTTTCTTT. Translating gives CASSLGGATTEAFF.

The chain uses TRBV7-3 and TRBJ2-3; the match to TRBD1 covers 7 bases. With 5 bases clipped from V and 9 bases from J, the junction kept 8 bases outside the gene matches. The CDR3 has 13 residues. Germline V gene sequence: CDR1 SGHTA, CDR2 FQGTGA. The CDR3 loop is CASSQGERQTQYF. Here the CDR3 DNA reads TGTGCCAGCAGCCAGGGGGAAAGACAAACGCAGTATTTT.

The rearrangement uses TRBV7-2 and TRBJ1-1; TRBD1 might be the D (5 bases). Germline V gene data show CDR1 as SGHTA and CDR2 as FQGNSA. The CDR3 contains 13 residues. V was pared by 1 base and J by 6 bases, with 9 bases between. CDR3 in amino acids: CASSLDRGSEAFF. The DNA of the CDR3 is TGTGCCAGCAGCTTAGATAGGGGCTCTGAAGCTTTCTTT. Full variable domain (missing parts from reference TRBV7-2 and TRBJ1-1): GAGVSQSPSNKVTEKGKDVELRCDPISGHTALYWYRQSLGQGLEFLIYFQGNSAPDKSGLPSDRFSAERTGGSVSTLTIQRTQQEDSAVYLCASSLDRGSEAFFGQGTRLTVV.